This T cell receptor beta chain was sequenced in a study of cytomegalovirus exposure and HLA in healthy donors (dated by TCRdb to about 2017). Notes on the research overall: In an earlier analysis of roughly 590 of the donors, approximately 300 Gb of sequence data and 120 million or so unique TCR beta sequences from about 180 million T cells were reported. The study profiled the T cell repertoires of 666 subjects by immunosequencing and related them to cytomegalovirus serostatus. The aim of the study was to test whether cataloging public T cell receptors could identify signatures of past pathogen exposure. Rather than using new phenotypic data, the later analysis identified candidate immune exposures from TCR beta sequences and from how often those sequences occurred across donors. Donor age, sex, ethnicity and CMV serostatus were compiled alongside the repertoire data. Besides the first cohort of 550 to 750 subjects, a separate validation cohort made up of 90 to 150 different subjects was used. Every repertoire in the discovery cohort had been generated on one and the same sequencing platform. A later genetic analysis took genome-wide SNP genotypes for about 55% of the 666 donors and used that subset as a discovery cohort. Of the 398 genotyped donors, 81% were placed in the genetic ancestry cluster associated with self-reported Caucasian donors. Around 330 gigabases of sequencing data and around 90 million unique TCR sequences made up an early release that covered some 640 HLA-typed donors. In an earlier analysis of roughly 580 of the donors, high-throughput TCR beta sequencing was used to judge whether each TCR beta V gene segment behaved as functional or pseudogenic. Across roughly 420 genotyped donors of the cohort, an average of roughly 230,000 unique TCR beta nucleotide sequences per donor were sequenced, and roughly 20% of those sequences were non-productive. Typing coverage varied by locus: about 620-640 donors for A, B, C, DRB1 and DQB1; approximately 500 for DQA1; more than 600 for DPA1; roughly 450 for DPB1. Four to six DR-DQ haplotypes were handled as single units for association and clustering because linkage in the cohort was strong. High-throughput TCR immunosequencing, statistical association of individual TCRs with disease status, and machine learning were combined to predict cytomegalovirus infection status. A later analysis re-examined previously published TCR beta repertoires from hundreds of donors and added high-resolution HLA genotyping to investigate patterns of TCR occurrence. HLA typing included class I and class II loci at four-digit resolution.

The library relied on the immunoSEQ multiplex PCR assay. For the multiplex PCR, a mixture combining 60 forward primers for TCR Vbeta segments and 13 reverse primers for TCR Jbeta segments was used. A multiplex PCR assay on genomic DNA amplified the CDR3 region of rearranged TCR beta genes. Amplified TCR beta libraries were sequenced as 87-base-pair reads on the Illumina HiSeq System. As for how the authors treated the data: A later analysis tallied tens of millions of unique TCR beta chains across the roughly 610 repertoires, and 10 million to 11 million of those chains were shared by two or more donors. Raw reads were error-corrected and collapsed into unique sequences with a nearest-neighbor algorithm that merged closely related sequences to remove PCR and sequencing errors. Alignment of CDR3 sequences to IMGT reference sequences was used to assign V, D and J gene segments. For a sequence to be retained, at least a six-nucleotide match to both a V gene segment and a J gene segment was required. A rearrangement was called productive if the CDR3 had no stop codons and remained in frame with V and J, and every other rearrangement was called non-productive. Following IMGT convention, CDR3 was defined as the stretch from the second conserved V-encoded cysteine to the conserved J-encoded phenylalanine. Sequences without an unambiguous match to a single V gene segment were excluded from the earlier analysis of about 600 of the donors. An earlier analysis of a few hundred of the donors called V segments functional above 56.7% productive rearrangements and segregating when the between-donor standard deviation exceeded 5%. A statistical classification framework was developed to diagnose cytomegalovirus status using the catalog of TCR beta chain sequences. In a later analysis, V and J genes were assigned by comparing TCR nucleotide sequences against IMGT/GENE-DB human TR gene sequences. Using the TCRdist pipeline, a later analysis assigned CDR3 sequences along with most-parsimonious VDJ recombination scenarios. A later analysis defined each TCR beta chain by its CDR3 amino acid sequence plus V-gene family, and excluded reads lacking a unique V-gene family. As a way to deal with suspected cross-contamination and a sequencing artifact, a later analysis dropped 640 or so nucleotide sequences that were highly shared and had low generation probability. In a later analysis, a clonal expansion index was calculated for each public chain from normalized within-repertoire ranks of inferred template counts. In a later analysis, generation probabilities were computed with a VDJ recombination model fitted to out-of-frame rearrangements, and the resulting probabilities were checked against IGoR. In a later analysis, hypergeometric tests were used to score TCR-TCR, TCR-HLA and TCR-CMV co-occurrence, with a repertoire-size bias correction applied to TCR pairs. To estimate false discovery rates, a later analysis permuted the HLA or CMV assignments 20 times. In a later analysis, co-occurring TCRs were grouped with DBSCAN, and TCRdist sequence similarity was added when clustering was performed within HLA-allele-positive subsets. Repertoires with fewer than 30,000 or more than 120,000 public chains were left out of co-occurrence clustering, as were about 5 repertoires with anomalous nucleotide sharing. As stored in TCRdb, this immuneACCESS dataset retains in-frame rearrangements with V and J assigned. A fraction of the clones does not appear; measured against another copy, unresolved V genes explain less than half of the discrepancy, and the remainder lacks a known reason. V, J and clone size reflect that table, while D and trimming were determined from the DNA. The sample table includes about 200,000 clones. Roughly 1.2% of the sample comes from the top ten.

Overall results and qualifications from the work: While some public TCRs were present in many individuals, most TCR sequences turned up only very rarely across donors. Because HLA typing was unavailable for some donors at each locus, only the typed subset was used in association tests. According to a later analysis, TCR association rates differed among HLA loci, with DRB1 alleles showing the most associated TCRs and HLA-C alleles showing the fewest. In an earlier analysis of about 550 of the donors, most TCR beta V segments were observed in productive rearrangements about 87% or about 30% of the time, broadly matching IMGT annotations. A total of about 150 TCR beta chains were listed by the study as associated with cytomegalovirus. A further reported finding was that TCR beta sequences accurately predicted the HLA-A and HLA-B alleles for most subjects in the first cohort. A few of the identified cytomegalovirus-associated TCR beta chains were confirmed in vitro to be specific for cytomegalovirus antigens. Only TCR beta chains were sequenced in this cohort, and the absence of alpha or paired-chain data limited detectable features. A later analysis associated 16,951 TCR beta sequences with specific HLA alleles at a false discovery rate of 0.05. Linkage disequilibrium might explain the correlated functional status among segregating V segments, but an unknown experimental factor could not be excluded. In a later analysis, HLA-associated TCR beta chains showed more clonal expansion and lower generation probabilities than non-associated chains that were equally common. When HLA alleles, especially DR and DQ, strongly co-occurred, TCR associations were difficult to assign to individual alleles. The 87-base-pair reads could not distinguish some IMGT-functional V segments, including TRBV6-2 and TRBV6-3, so those segments were excluded. A cluster of highly shared sequence variants was judged likely to represent a technical artifact of the sequencing pipeline. In a later analysis, most CMV-associated TCR beta chains were found to appear HLA-restricted, with HLA associations seemingly driven largely by CMV exposure. The authors suggested that the approach could potentially be extended to other disease states and immunological phenotypes. In a later genetic analysis, fewer N-insertions in productive TCRs were reported among donors in an Asian-associated ancestry cluster than the roughly 710-donor mean. In a later genetic analysis, a missense DCLRE1C variant was associated with V-gene and J-gene trimming of TCR beta chains, and the association was replicated in an independent cohort. According to a later analysis, parvovirus B19, influenza, CMV and Epstein-Barr virus appeared linked to several top co-occurrence clusters. Cytomegalovirus status was reported to be diagnosed by the classifier with high specificity and sensitivity in both the original and validation cohorts. The earlier analysis of approximately 540 of the donors excluded about 16 rarely observed V segments, including chromosome 9 orphons, because counts were too low. Immune exposure information for the cohort was limited to CMV serostatus. Roughly uniform sequencing depth across donors was assumed in presence/absence analyses, although this assumption may not hold.

CDR1 and CDR2 are drawn from the germline V gene (reference sequence): SGHNT, YYREEE. Germline trimming: 5 bases from V, 0 bases from J; junction bases outside gene matches: 7. Measured from the cysteine to the phenylalanine, the CDR3 is 15 residues long. Here the CDR3 DNA is all that survives: 45 bases in frame from base 1. The cohort comprised 550 to 700 healthy bone marrow donors. At the time of sampling, every cohort member was nominally healthy, though immune exposures that went unrecorded were likely present. The donor tested CMV seropositive, placing the donor among the 290 or so seropositive members of the cohort. Every donor gave a peripheral blood sample, and the peripheral blood mononuclear cells from that sample were used for TCR beta sequencing. The Qiagen DNeasy Blood Extraction Kit was used to extract genomic DNA from the blood cell samples. On this clone: Its antigen is unknown.

The sequencing sample was made of PBMCs. Recombination joined TRBV5-4 with TRBJ2-5; 7 central bases correspond to TRBD2. The receptor comes from a girl aged 2 to 10 in good health and CMV-seropositive. This receptor has the CDR3 CASRDYGGYQETQYF. At the DNA level, the sequence is TGTGCCAGCAGGGACTACGGGGGGTACCAAGAGACCCAGTACTTC.